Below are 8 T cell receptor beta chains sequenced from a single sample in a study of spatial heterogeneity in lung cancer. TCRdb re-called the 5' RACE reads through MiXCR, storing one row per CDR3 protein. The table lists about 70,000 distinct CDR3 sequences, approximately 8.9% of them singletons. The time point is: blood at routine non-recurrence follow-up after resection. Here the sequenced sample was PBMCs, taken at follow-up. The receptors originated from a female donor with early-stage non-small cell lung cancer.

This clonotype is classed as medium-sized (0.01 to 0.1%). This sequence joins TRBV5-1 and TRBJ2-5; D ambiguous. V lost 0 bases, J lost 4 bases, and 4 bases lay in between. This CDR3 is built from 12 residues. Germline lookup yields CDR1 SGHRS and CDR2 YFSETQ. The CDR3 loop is CASSLGAETQYF. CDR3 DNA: TGCGCCAGCAGCTTGGGGGCAGAGACCCAGTACTTC.

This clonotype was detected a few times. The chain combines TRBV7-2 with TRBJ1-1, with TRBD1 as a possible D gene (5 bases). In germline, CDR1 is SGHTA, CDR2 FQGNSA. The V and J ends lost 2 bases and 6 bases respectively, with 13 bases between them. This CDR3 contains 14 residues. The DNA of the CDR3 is TGTGCCAGCAGCTTAAAGGGGATGGGGGCTGAAGCTTTCTTT. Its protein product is CASSLKGMGAEAFF.

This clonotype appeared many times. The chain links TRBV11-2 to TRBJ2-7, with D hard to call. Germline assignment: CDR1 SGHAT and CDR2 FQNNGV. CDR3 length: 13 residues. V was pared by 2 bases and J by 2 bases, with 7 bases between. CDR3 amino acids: CASSLTRAYEQYF. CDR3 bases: TGTGCCAGCAGCTTAACCCGGGCCTACGAGCAGTACTTC.

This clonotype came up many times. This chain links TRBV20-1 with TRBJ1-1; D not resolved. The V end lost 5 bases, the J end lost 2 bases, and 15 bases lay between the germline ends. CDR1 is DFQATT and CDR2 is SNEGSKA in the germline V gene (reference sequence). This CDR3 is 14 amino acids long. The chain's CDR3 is CSAPREGQNTEAFF. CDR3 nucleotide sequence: TGCAGTGCTCCCCGAGAAGGGCAAAACACTGAAGCTTTCTTT.

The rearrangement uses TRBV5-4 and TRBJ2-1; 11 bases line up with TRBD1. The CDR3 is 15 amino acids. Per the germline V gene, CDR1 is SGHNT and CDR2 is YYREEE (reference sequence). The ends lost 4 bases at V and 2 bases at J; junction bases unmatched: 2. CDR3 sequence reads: CASSRDRGAYNEQFF. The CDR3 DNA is TGTGCCAGCAGCCGGGACAGGGGGGCCTACAATGAGCAGTTCTTC.

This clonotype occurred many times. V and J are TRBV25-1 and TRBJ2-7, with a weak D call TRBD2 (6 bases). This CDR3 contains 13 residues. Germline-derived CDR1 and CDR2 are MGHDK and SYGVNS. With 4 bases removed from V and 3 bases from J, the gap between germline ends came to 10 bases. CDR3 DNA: TGTGCCAGCAGTGTCGGGGGTTACTACGAGCAGTACTTC. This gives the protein CASSVGGYYEQYF.

CDR3 coding DNA: TGTGCCAGCAGGGCCGGGGGGGGTCTCCCCTACAATGAGCAGTTCTTC. The encoded protein is CASRAGGGLPYNEQFF. The V call is TRBV27, the J call TRBJ2-1, with TRBD2 identical over 8 bases. The V gene end was trimmed by 6 bases and the J gene end by 2 bases; junction bases not matched to a gene: 9. The CDR3 runs 16 residues. Germline values: CDR1 MNHEY, CDR2 SMNVEV (reference sequence).

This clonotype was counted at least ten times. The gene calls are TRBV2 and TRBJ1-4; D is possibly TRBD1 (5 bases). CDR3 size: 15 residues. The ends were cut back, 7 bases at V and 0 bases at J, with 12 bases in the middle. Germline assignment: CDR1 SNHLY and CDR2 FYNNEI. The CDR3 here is CASKGTDSTNEKLFF. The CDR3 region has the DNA TGTGCCAGCAAGGGGACGGACTCAACTAATGAAAAACTGTTTTTT.